This is a list of T cell receptor beta chains from one sample in a study of blood T cell repertoires in COVID-19. Profiling relied on immunoSEQ multiplex PCR, and the TCRdb table lists in-frame clones only, not all of them. The sample shows about 220,000 clones, about 80% of them seen only once. Sequencing used PBMCs or T cells enriched from blood (not recorded which). Every receptor here comes from a middle-aged woman with acute COVID-19. CDR3s include the opening cysteine and the closing phenylalanine or tryptophan. A D gene is named only where the DNA matches it firmly. Clone size appears in some rows only: once, few, many, or a class for an expanded clone.

D gene	clone size	V gene	J gene	CDR3 DNA	CDR3 protein
TRBD2	few	TRBV30	TRBJ2-3	TGTGCCTGGAGGGGACTAGCGGGAGATACGCAGTATTTT	CAWRGLAGDTQYF
TRBD1	.	TRBV19	TRBJ1-2	TGTGCCAGTAGTCCTTTCCAGGGGGCGCAGTATGGCTACACCTTC	CASSPFQGAQYGYTF
TRBD2	.	TRBV7-3	TRBJ2-5	TGTGCCAGCAGCTTAGCGGGGGTTGACGAGACCCAGTACTTC	CASSLAGVDETQYF
.	.	TRBV5-6	TRBJ1-5	TGTGCCAGCAGCTTGGGGGCGAATCAGCCCCAGCATTTT	CASSLGANQPQHF
.	.	TRBV6-5	TRBJ2-1	TGTGCCAGCAGTCAGATCAGACTCCCCTGGAATGAGCAGTTCTTC	CASSQIRLPWNEQFF
TRBD2	few	TRBV7-8	TRBJ2-2	TGTGCCAGCAGCTTAAGGCGGGAGGGTAGCGGGGAGCTGTTTTTT	CASSLRREGSGELFF
.	.	TRBV5-1	TRBJ1-4	TGCGCCAGCTGCCCGGGGTCGCGCGCTAATGAAAAACTGTTTTTT	CASCPGSRANEKLFF
.	.	TRBV5-5	TRBJ2-7	TGTGCCAGCAGCAAAGACGGAGAGTCATACTACGAGCAGTACTTC	CASSKDGESYYEQYF
.	.	TRBV5-1	TRBJ2-1	TGCGCCAGCAGCTTGGGGGGGCCCTACAATGAGCAGTTCTTC	CASSLGGPYNEQFF
TRBD2	.	TRBV7-9	TRBJ2-7	TGTGCCAGCAGCTCCCCGCTGGGAGGGAAAAACGAGCAGTACTTC	CASSSPLGGKNEQYF
.	few	TRBV4-3	TRBJ2-7	TGCGCCAGCAGCCAAGCTGACGACAGCTCCTACGAGCAGTACTTC	CASSQADDSSYEQYF
TRBD2	.	TRBV5-6	TRBJ2-7	TGTGCCAGCAGCTTGGCCGCTAGCGGGGGGTCCTACGAGCAGTACTTC	CASSLAASGGSYEQYF
TRBD2	.	TRBV9	TRBJ2-3	TGTGCCAGCAGCGCGTTAACGGGGGGGTACACAGATACGCAGTATTTT	CASSALTGGYTDTQYF
TRBD1	.	TRBV12-3/TRBV12-4	TRBJ2-7	TGTGCCAGCAGCTGGACAGGGTCCTACGAGCAGTACTTC	CASSWTGSYEQYF
.	.	TRBV18	TRBJ2-3	TGTGCCAGCTCACCGTACGGACAGTCTAGCACAGATACGCAGTATTTT	CASSPYGQSSTDTQYF
TRBD2	.	TRBV19	TRBJ2-7	TGTGCCAGTAGTCCGGTTGGGGCTAGCGGCTCCTACGAGCAGTACTTC	CASSPVGASGSYEQYF
TRBD2	.	TRBV7-6	TRBJ2-7	TGTGCCAGCAGCTTAGCGCTAGCGGGACCTTCTTACGAGCAGTACTTC	CASSLALAGPSYEQYF
.	.	TRBV19	TRBJ1-5	TGTGCCAGTAGTACAGGGTCCCTTAGCAATCAGCCCCAGCATTTT	CASSTGSLSNQPQHF
.	.	TRBV9	TRBJ2-7	TGTGCCAGCAGCCCGACGGGGCGGGGGCACTCCTACGAGCAGTACTTC	CASSPTGRGHSYEQYF
TRBD2	.	TRBV11-2	TRBJ2-6	TGTGCCAGCCAAGCGGGAGTCGGCTCTGGGGCCAACGTCCTGACTTTC	CASQAGVGSGANVLTF
.	few	TRBV3-1/TRBV3-2	TRBJ1-3	TGTGCCAGCAGCCAAGATGGGGGGGCCGCGAATCTCTCTGGAAACACCATATATTTT	CASSQDGGAANLSGNTIYF
.	.	TRBV4-3	TRBJ2-3	TGCGCCAGCAGCCAAGGCGGGGGCAGGGATACGCAGTATTTT	CASSQGGGRDTQYF
.	once	TRBV2	TRBJ2-1	TGTGCCACCCCCTCATTCGGAGAAGGTACGGTTGGCTATGAGCAGTTCTTC	CATPSFGEGTVGYEQFF
TRBD1	.	TRBV5-4	TRBJ2-1	TGTGCCAGCAGCTGGGACAGCGCAGAGCAGTTCTTC	CASSWDSAEQFF
.	.	TRBV19	TRBJ1-1	TGTGCCAGTAAAAGGCAGGGCCCCGGGAACACTGAAGCTTTCTTT	CASKRQGPGNTEAFF
TRBD2	.	TRBV3-1/TRBV3-2	TRBJ2-2	TGTGCCAGCAGCCAAGAGCCCCAAGCCCCTCCTCTAGCGGGGGTCAACACCGGGGAGCTGTTTTTT	CASSQEPQAPPLAGVNTGELFF
.	.	TRBV5-5	TRBJ2-7	TGTGCCAGCAGCTTTTCAGGGCTAACCTACGAGCAGTACTTC	CASSFSGLTYEQYF
.	once	TRBV15	TRBJ1-2	TGTGCCACCAGCGACCGGGACTACATTTATGGCTACACCTTC	CATSDRDYIYGYTF
.	.	TRBV25-1	TRBJ1-2	TGTGCCAGCAGTGTCGGGAGGGTTGGCTACACCTTC	CASSVGRVGYTF
TRBD2	.	TRBV3-1/TRBV3-2	TRBJ2-7	TGTGCCAGCAGCCAACGGACTAGCGGGAGCAACGAGCAGTACTTC	CASSQRTSGSNEQYF
.	.	TRBV12-5	TRBJ2-1	TGTGCTAGTGACCCTTTCGGGGAGGTGGGAAATGAGCAGTTCTTC	CASDPFGEVGNEQFF
TRBD2	.	TRBV11-2	TRBJ2-2	TGTGCCAGCAGCCCCCGAGGACTAGCGGCCGCAGAAAACACCGGGGAGCTGTTTTTT	CASSPRGLAAAENTGELFF
TRBD1	.	TRBV27	TRBJ2-2	TGTGCCAGCAGCCCCTTCGGGACAGGGGCCTCCGGGGAGCTGTTTTTT	CASSPFGTGASGELFF
TRBD1	.	TRBV29-1	TRBJ1-1	TGCAGCGTCGACCTGGGACAGGGCGTGGGTATTCTCCTCTTT	CSVDLGQGVGILLF
.	.	TRBV27	TRBJ1-5	TGTGCCAGCTTAGATAGCAATCAGCCCCAGCATTTT	CASLDSNQPQHF
TRBD1	.	TRBV13	TRBJ2-2	TGTGCCAGCAGCCCCGACAGGGATCCCGGGGAGCTGTTTTTT	CASSPDRDPGELFF
TRBD2	once	TRBV5-6	TRBJ2-7	TGTGCCAGCAGCTTGATGGCGGGAGCGTTATACGAGCAGTACTTC	CASSLMAGALYEQYF
.	.	TRBV11-2	TRBJ2-7	TGTGCCAGCAGCTTACCGCAGGACACTTCCTACGAGCAGTACTTC	CASSLPQDTSYEQYF
.	.	TRBV5-4	TRBJ2-7	TGTGCCAGCAGCTTCGAGGCGGGACCGGTTGATCCGTACTTC	CASSFEAGPVDPYF
.	few	TRBV28	TRBJ1-5	TGTGCCAGCAACCGGGAAGATAGCAATCAGCCCCAGCATTTT	CASNREDSNQPQHF
.	many	TRBV5-5	TRBJ2-1	TGTGCCAGCAGCTTGGAATGGACAGCCAATGAGCAGTTCTTC	CASSLEWTANEQFF
.	.	TRBV5-1	TRBJ2-1	TGCGCCAGCAGCTTTTTTGGCGGGACGTACTCCTACAATGAGCAGTTCTTC	CASSFFGGTYSYNEQFF
TRBD1	medium-sized	TRBV19	TRBJ2-6	TGTGCCTATCCTGGACAGGCTTCCTCTGGGGCCAACGTCCTGACTTTC	CAYPGQASSGANVLTF
TRBD1	.	TRBV3-1/TRBV3-2	TRBJ2-2	TGTGCCAGCAGCCAAGAATTGGACAGGCGAGGAACCGGGGAGCTGTTTTTT	CASSQELDRRGTGELFF
TRBD1	.	TRBV5-1	TRBJ1-3	TGCGCCAGCAGCCCCGGACAGGGTGGAAACACCATATATTTT	CASSPGQGGNTIYF
TRBD1	.	TRBV11-2	TRBJ2-1	TGTGCCAGCAGCTTAATAGGGGGCACCTACAATGAGCAGTTCTTC	CASSLIGGTYNEQFF
TRBD1	.	TRBV27	TRBJ2-3	TGTGCCAGCAGTTTATGGGCAGGGGGCAGAGATACGCAGTATTTT	CASSLWAGGRDTQYF
TRBD1	.	TRBV7-9	TRBJ2-3	TGTGCCAGCAGCTTAGCCCGGGACAGCTCAGGAACAGATACGCAGTATTTT	CASSLARDSSGTDTQYF
.	.	TRBV7-2	TRBJ2-3	TGTGCCAGTAACCTGGGTAGCACGGCACTGACGCAGTATTTT	CASNLGSTALTQYF
.	.	TRBV10-2	TRBJ1-5	TGCGCCAGTTCAACAGGGAACAATCAGCCCCAGCATTTT	CASSTGNNQPQHF
.	.	TRBV27	TRBJ2-3	TGTGCCAGCAGGTTCAACTGGGGCGGGGTAGGGACAGATACGCAGTATTTT	CASRFNWGGVGTDTQYF